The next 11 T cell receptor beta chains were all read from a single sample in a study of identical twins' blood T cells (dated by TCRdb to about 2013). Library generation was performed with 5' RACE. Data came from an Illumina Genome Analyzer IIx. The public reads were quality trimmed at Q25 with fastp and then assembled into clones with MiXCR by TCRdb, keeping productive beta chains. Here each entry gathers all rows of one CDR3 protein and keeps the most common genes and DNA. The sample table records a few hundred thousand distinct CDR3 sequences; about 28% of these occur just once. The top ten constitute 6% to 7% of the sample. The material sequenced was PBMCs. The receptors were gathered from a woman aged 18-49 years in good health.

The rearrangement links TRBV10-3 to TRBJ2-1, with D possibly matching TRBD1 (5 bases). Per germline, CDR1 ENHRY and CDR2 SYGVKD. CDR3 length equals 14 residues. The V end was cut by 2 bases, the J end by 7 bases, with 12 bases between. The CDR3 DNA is TGTGCCATCAGTGAGCCGAAAGGGGCGAATGAGCAGTTCTTC. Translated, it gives CAISEPKGANEQFF.

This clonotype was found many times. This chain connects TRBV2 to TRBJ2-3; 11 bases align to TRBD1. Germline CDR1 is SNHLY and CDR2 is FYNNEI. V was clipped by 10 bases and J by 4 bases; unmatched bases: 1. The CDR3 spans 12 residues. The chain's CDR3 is CATGQGADTQYF. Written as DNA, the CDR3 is TGTGCCACGGGACAGGGGGCAGATACGCAGTATTTT.

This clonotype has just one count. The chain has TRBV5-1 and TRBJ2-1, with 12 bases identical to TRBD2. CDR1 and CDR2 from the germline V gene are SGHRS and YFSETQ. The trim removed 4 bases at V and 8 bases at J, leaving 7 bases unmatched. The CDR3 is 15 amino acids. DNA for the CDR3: TGCGCCAGCAGCCCCAAGACTAGCGGGAGCTATGAGCAGTTCTTC. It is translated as CASSPKTSGSYEQFF.

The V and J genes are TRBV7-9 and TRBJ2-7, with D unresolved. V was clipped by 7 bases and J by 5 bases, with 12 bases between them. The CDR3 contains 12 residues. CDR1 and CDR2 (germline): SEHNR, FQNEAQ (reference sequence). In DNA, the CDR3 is TGTGCCAGCACCTCCGTACTTGACGAGCAGTACTTC. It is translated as CASTSVLDEQYF. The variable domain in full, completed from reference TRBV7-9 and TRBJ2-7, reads DTGVSQNPRHKITKRGQNVTFRCDPISEHNRLYWYRQTLGQGPEFLTYFQNEAQLEKSRLLSDRFSAERPKGSFSTLEIQRTEQGDSAMYLCASTSVLDEQYFGPGTRLTVT.

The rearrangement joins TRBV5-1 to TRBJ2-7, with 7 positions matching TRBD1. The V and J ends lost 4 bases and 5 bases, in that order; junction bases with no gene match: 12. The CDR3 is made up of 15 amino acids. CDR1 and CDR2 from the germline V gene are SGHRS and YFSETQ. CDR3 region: CASSLRPGQINEQYF. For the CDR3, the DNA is TGCGCCAGCAGCCTAAGACCGGGACAGATAAACGAGCAGTACTTC.

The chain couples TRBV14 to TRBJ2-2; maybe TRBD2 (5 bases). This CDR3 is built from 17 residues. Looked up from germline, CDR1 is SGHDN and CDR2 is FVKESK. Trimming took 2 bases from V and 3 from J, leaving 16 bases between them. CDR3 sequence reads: CASSQKVYLGDTGELFF. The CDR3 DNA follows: TGTGCCAGCAGCCAAAAAGTATACCTCGGGGACACCGGGGAGCTGTTTTTT.

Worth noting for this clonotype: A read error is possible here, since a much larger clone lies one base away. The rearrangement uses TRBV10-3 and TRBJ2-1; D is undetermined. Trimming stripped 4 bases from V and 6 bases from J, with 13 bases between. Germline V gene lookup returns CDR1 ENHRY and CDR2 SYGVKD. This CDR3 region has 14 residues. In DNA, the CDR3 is TGTGCCATCAGTGCGAGCTGGGTCATCAATGAGCAGTTCTTC. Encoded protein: CAISASWVINEQFF.

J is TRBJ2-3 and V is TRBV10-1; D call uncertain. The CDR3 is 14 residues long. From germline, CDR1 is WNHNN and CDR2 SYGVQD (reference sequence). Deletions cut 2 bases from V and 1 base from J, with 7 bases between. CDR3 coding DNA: TGCGCCAGCAGTGAGAACCCGGGCACAGATACGCAGTATTTT. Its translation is CASSENPGTDTQYF.

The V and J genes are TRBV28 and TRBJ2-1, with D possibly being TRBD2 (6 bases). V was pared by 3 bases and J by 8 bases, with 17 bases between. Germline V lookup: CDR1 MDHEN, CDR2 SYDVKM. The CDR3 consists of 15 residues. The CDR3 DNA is TGTGCCAGCAGTTTGGGGGGAGTAGATTTGCATGAGCAGTTCTTC. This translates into CASSLGGVDLHEQFF.

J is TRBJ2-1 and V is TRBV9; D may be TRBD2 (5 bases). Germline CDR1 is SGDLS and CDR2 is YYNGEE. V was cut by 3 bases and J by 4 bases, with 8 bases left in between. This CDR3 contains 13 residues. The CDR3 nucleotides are TGTGCCAGCAGCGCGGACTCTTACAATGAGCAGTTCTTC. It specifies CASSADSYNEQFF.

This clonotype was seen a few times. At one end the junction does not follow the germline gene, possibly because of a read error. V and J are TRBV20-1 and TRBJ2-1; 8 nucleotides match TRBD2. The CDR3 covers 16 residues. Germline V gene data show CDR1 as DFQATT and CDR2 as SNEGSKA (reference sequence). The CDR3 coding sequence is TGCAGCGCTAGGTTCATCGGGGGGGCGAGCTACAATGAGCAGTTCTTC. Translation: CSARFIGGASYNEQFF.